This record covers a single TCR beta chain. This specimen comes from a study of blood T cell repertoires in COVID-19. At the level of the study: Material from acute and convalescent COVID-19 was sourced from the United States, Italy and Spain. The cDNA or gDNA used as material had been derived from T cells, B-cell-depleted T cells, or PBMCs.

The CDR3 has 16 amino acids. V lost 7 bases to trimming and J lost 2 bases, with 18 bases between them. Germline V gene sequence: CDR1 SGHVS, CDR2 FQNEAQ. In the authors' workflow: Amplification of reference gene primers was used by the study to estimate nucleated cell counts. Measured with immunoSEQ multiplex PCR; TCRdb has only the in-frame clones, and not every one. That table gives V, J and clone size, and the DNA gave D and trimming. The table lists around 140,000 clones, 84% of them singletons. The clonotype was recovered from a man in his 60s with acute or convalescent COVID-19. Source material: peripheral blood. V is TRBV7-8 and J is TRBJ1-3; the D is unclear. CDR3 sequence (DNA): TGTGCCAGCAAATTCTCGAGGGATTGGACTGGAAACACCATATATTTT. Translating gives CASKFSRDWTGNTIYF.